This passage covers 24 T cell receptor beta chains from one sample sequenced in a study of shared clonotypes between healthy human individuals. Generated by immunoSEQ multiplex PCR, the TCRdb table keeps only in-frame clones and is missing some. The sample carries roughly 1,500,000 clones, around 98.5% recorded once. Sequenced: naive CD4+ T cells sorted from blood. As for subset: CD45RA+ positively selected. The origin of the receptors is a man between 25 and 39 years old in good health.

CDR3: CASSQDWAAADTQYF. CDR3 DNA sequence: TGTGCCAGCAGCCAAGATTGGGCGGCGGCAGATACGCAGTATTTT. This chain joins TRBV4-2 and TRBJ2-3; D is uncertain. CDR1 is LGHNA, CDR2 YNFKEQ, per germline. CDR3 length: 15 amino acids. The germline V and J ends were trimmed by 0 bases and 4 bases, with 11 bases remaining between them.

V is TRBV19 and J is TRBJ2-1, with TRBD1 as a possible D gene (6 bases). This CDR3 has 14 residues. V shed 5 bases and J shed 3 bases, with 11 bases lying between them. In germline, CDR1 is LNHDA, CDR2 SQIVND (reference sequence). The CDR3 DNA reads TGTGCCAGTAGTCTATGGACAGTCTACAATGAGCAGTTCTTC. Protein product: CASSLWTVYNEQFF.

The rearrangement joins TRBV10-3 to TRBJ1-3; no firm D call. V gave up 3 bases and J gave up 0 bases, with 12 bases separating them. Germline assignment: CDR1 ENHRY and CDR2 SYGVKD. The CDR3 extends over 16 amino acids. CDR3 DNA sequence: TGTGCCATCAGTGACGCCGGAACGAGCTCTGGAAACACCATATATTTT. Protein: CAISDAGTSSGNTIYF.

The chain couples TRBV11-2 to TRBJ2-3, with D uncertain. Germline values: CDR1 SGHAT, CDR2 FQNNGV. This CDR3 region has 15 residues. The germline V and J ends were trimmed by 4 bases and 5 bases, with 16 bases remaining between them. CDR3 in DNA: TGTGCCAGCAGCTCACCTCGGGCACAAGTAGATACGCAGTATTTT. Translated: CASSSPRAQVDTQYF.

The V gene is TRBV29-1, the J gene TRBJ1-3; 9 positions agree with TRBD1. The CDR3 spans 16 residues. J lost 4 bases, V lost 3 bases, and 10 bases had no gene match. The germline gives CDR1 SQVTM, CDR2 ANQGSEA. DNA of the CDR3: TGCAGCGTTGAGAGGTCACAGGGGGCAAGAGGAAACACCATATATTTT. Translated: CSVERSQGARGNTIYF.

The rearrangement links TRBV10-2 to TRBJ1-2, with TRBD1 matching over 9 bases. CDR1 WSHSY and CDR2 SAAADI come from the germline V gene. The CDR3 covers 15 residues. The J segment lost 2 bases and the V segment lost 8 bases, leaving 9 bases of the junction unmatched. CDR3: CASRGQGKKNYGYTF. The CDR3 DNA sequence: TGCGCCAGCCGTGGACAGGGGAAGAAGAACTATGGCTACACCTTC.

The CDR3 loop reads CASSYRLAGGNEQFF. CDR3 nucleotides: TGTGCCAGCAGTTACCGCCTAGCGGGAGGCAATGAGCAGTTCTTC. The rearrangement joins TRBV6-5 to TRBJ2-1, with 11 bases aligning to TRBD2. CDR3 size: 15 residues. The germline CDR1 and CDR2 sequences are MNHEY and SVGAGI. With V trimmed by 2 bases and J by 6 bases, 3 bases remained unmatched.

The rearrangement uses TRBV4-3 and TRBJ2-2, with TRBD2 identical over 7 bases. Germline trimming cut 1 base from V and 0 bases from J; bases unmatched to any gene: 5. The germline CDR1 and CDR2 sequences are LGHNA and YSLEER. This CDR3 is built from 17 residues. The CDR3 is CASSQVSLAANTGELFF. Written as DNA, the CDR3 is TGCGCCAGCAGCCAAGTAAGCCTAGCGGCGAACACCGGGGAGCTGTTTTTT.

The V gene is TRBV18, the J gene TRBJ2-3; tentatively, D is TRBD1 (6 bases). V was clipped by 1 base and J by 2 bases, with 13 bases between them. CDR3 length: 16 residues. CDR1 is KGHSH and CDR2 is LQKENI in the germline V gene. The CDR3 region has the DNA TGTGCCAGCTCACCACTATCACAGGGTGACACAGATACGCAGTATTTT. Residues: CASSPLSQGDTDTQYF.

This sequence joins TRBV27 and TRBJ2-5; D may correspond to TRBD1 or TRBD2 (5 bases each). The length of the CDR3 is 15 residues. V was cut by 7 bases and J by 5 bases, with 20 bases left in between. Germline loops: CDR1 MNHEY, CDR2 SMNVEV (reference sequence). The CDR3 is CASTWRGALQETQYF. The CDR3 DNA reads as TGTGCCAGCACCTGGAGAGGGGCCCTCCAGGAGACCCAGTACTTC.

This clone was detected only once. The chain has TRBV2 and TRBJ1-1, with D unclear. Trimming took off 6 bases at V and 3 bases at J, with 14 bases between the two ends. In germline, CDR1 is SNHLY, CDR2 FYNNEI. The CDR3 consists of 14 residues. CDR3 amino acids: CASRYMTVDTEAFF. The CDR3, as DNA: TGTGCCAGCAGGTACATGACCGTGGACACTGAAGCTTTCTTT.

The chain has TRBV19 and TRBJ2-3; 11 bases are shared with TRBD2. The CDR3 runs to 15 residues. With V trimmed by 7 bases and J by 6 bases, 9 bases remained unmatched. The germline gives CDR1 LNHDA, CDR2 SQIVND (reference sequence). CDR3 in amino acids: CASTTLAGGADTQYF. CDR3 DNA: TGTGCCAGTACCACGCTAGCGGGAGGAGCCGATACGCAGTATTTT.

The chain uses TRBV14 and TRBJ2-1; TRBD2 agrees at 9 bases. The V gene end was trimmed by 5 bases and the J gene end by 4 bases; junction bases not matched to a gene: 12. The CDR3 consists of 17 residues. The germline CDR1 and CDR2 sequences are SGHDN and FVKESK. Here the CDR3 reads CASSGQKGTSPYNEQFF. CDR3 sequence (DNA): TGTGCCAGCAGCGGGCAAAAAGGGACTAGCCCATACAATGAGCAGTTCTTC. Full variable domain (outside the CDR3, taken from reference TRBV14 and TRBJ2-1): EAGVTQFPSHSVIEKGQTVTLRCDPISGHDNLYWYRRVMGKEIKFLLHFVKESKQDESGMPNNRFLAERTGGTYSTLKVQPAELEDSGVYFCASSGQKGTSPYNEQFFGPGTRLTVL.

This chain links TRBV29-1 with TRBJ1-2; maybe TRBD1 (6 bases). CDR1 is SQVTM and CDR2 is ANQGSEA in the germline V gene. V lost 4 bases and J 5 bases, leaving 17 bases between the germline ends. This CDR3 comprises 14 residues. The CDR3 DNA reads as TGCAGCGTTGCACCCTTTACGGACAGTTATGGCTACACCTTC. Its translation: CSVAPFTDSYGYTF.

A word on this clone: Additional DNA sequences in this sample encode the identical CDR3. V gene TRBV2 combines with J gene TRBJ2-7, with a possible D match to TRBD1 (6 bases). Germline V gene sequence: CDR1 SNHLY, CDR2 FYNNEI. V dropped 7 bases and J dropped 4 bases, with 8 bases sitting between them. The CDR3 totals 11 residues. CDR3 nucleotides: TGTGCCAGCACCCAGGGGTACGAGCAGTACTTC. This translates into CASTQGYEQYF.

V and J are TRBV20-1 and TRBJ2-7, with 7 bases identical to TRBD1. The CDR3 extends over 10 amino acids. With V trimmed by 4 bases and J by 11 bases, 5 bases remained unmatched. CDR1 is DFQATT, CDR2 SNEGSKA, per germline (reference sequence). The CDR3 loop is CSAIETGKYF. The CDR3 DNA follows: TGCAGTGCTATAGAGACAGGGAAGTACTTC.

The DNA for the CDR3 is TGTGCCAGCAGTTATGGGAGAGGCACAGATACGCAGTATTTT. Translating gives CASSYGRGTDTQYF. The chain couples TRBV6-5 to TRBJ2-3, with TRBD2 as a possible D gene (5 bases). The length of the CDR3 is 14 residues. In germline, CDR1 is MNHEY, CDR2 SVGAGI. Trimming removed 3 bases from V and 1 base from J, with 8 bases in between.

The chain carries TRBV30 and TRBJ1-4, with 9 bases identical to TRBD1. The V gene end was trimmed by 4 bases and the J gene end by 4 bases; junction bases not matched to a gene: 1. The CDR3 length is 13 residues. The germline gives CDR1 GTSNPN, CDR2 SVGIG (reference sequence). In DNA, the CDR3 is TGTGCCTGGACGGGACAGGGTAATGAAAAACTGTTTTTT. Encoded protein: CAWTGQGNEKLFF.

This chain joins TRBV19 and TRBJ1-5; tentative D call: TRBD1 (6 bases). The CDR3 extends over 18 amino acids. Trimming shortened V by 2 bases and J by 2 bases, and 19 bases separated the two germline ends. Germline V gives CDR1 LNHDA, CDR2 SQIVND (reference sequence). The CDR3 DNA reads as TGTGCCAGTAGTATACAGGTTGGCAGGGGAAGCCGCAATCAGCCCCAGCATTTT. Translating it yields CASSIQVGRGSRNQPQHF.

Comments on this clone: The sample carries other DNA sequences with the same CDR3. The CDR3 DNA follows: TGTGCCAGCTCACCATCGGGGGGCAGCACAGATACGCAGTATTTT. Translating gives CASSPSGGSTDTQYF. The rearrangement joins TRBV18 to TRBJ2-3; D may be TRBD2 (7 bases). Germline assignment: CDR1 KGHSH and CDR2 LQKENI. The CDR3 runs 15 residues. Trimming shortened V by 2 bases and J by 0 bases, and 9 bases separated the two germline ends.

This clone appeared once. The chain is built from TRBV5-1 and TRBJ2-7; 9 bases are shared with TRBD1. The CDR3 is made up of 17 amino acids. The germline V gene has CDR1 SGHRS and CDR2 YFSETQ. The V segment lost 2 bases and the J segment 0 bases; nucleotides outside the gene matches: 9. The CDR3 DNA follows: TGCGCCAGCAGCTTAACAGGGGGCACTCGATTCTCCTACGAGCAGTACTTC. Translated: CASSLTGGTRFSYEQYF.

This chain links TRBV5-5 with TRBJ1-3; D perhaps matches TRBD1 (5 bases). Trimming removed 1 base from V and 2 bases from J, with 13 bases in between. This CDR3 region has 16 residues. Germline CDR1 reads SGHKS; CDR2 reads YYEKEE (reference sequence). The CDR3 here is CASSLPGTYPGNTIYF. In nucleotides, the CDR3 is TGTGCCAGCAGCTTGCCAGGGACGTACCCTGGAAACACCATATATTTT.

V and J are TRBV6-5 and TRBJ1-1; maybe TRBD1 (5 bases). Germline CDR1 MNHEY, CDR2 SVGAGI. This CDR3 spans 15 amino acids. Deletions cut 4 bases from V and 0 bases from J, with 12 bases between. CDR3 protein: CASSFDRAVNTEAFF. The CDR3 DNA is TGTGCCAGCAGTTTTGACAGAGCGGTGAACACTGAAGCTTTCTTT.

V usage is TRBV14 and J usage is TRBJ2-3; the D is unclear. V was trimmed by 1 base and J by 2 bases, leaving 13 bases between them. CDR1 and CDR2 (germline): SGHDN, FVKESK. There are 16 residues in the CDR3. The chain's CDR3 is CASSQAHDWITDTQYF. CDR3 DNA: TGTGCCAGCAGCCAAGCTCACGACTGGATCACAGATACGCAGTATTTT.